This T cell receptor beta chain comes out of a study of blood T cells in healthy people across ages. Note on this clonotype: Its antigen is not known.

A J-beta primer mix and a sample-barcoded 5' primer were used in a second PCR of roughly 6 to 11 cycles. MiXCR, run by TCRdb on the 5' RACE reads, gives a single entry per CDR3 protein. The table lists roughly 700,000 distinct CDR3 sequences, 45% to 50% of them singletons. Study observations and caveats: When set beside aged donors, long-lived donors presented more naive CD4+ cells and higher diversity.

The receptor was isolated from a woman aged 60 to 75 in good health. Material for sequencing was blood.

CDR3: CASSLGRGGGSYEQYF. CDR3 bases: TGTGCCAGCAGTTTGGGCAGGGGGGGGGGTTCCTACGAGCAGTACTTC. The V gene is TRBV6-5, the J gene TRBJ2-7, with D perhaps TRBD1 or TRBD2 (7 bases each). The V end lost 4 bases, the J end lost 1 base, and 17 bases lay between the germline ends. CDR1 and CDR2 from the germline V gene are MNHEY and SVGAGI. The CDR3 contains 16 residues.